This TCR beta chain emerged from a study of T cell changes during pregnancy in multiple sclerosis. Trimming removed 5 bases at V and 1 base at J, with 11 bases between. The CDR3 has 14 amino acids. Germline loops: CDR1 WSHSY, CDR2 SAAADI. The repertoire was sequenced with immunoSEQ multiplex PCR; TCRdb's copy has only in-frame clones and lacks some. Of almost 50,000 clones listed, over 80% are singletons. V and J are TRBV10-2 and TRBJ1-2, with a weak D call TRBD1 (5 bases). The TCR comes from a female donor with multiple sclerosis, enrolled in a pregnancy study. Sequencing used CD8+ T cells from peripheral blood mononuclear cells, obtained after pregnancy. The CDR3 spells CASSPTDLNYGYTF. DNA for the CDR3: TGCGCCAGCAGTCCGACAGACCTTAACTATGGCTACACCTTC.